This T cell receptor beta chain appears in the sequencing data of a study of blood T cell repertoires in COVID-19. There are 16 residues in the CDR3. Trimming shortened V by 5 bases and J by 4 bases, and 19 bases separated the two germline ends. CDR1 is LGHNA and CDR2 is YSLEER in the germline V gene. Repertoires were generated with immunoSEQ multiplex PCR, while TCRdb's copy carries only in-frame clones and drops some. The repertoire includes about 200,000 clones, around four fifths of them detected once, and 2.8% sits in the top ten. The rearrangement uses TRBV4-3 and TRBJ2-3; D is unresolved. Sequenced input: peripheral blood. The receptor comes from a woman of 80 years or more with active or convalescent COVID-19. CDR3 DNA sequence: TGCGCCAGCAGCAGAAGACTCGCCTTGGAGTCAGATACGCAGTATTTT. It specifies CASSRRLALESDTQYF.